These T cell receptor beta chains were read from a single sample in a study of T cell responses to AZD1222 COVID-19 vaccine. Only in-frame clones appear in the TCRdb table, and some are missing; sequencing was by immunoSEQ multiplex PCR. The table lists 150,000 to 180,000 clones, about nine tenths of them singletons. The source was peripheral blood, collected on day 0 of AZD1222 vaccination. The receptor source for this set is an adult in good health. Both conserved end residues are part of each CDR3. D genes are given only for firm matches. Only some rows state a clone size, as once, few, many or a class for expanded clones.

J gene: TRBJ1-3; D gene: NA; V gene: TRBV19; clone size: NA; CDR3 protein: CASTETGLGRHTIYF; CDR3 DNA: TGTGCCAGTACCGAAACAGGGTTAGGTCGACACACCATATATTTT
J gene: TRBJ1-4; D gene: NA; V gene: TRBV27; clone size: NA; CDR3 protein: CASSLSFSRKLFF; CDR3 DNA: TGTGCCAGCAGTTTATCATTTTCCCGAAAACTGTTTTTT
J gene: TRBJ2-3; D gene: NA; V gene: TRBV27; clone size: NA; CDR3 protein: CASSPPGGIGTDTQYF; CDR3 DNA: TGTGCCAGCAGTCCGCCAGGGGGGATCGGAACAGATACGCAGTATTTT
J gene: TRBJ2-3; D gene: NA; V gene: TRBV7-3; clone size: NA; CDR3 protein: CASSYSSTDTQYF; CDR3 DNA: TGTGCCAGCAGCTACTCTAGCACAGATACGCAGTATTTT
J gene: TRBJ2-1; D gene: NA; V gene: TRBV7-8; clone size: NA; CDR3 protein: CASSASRQPDYNEQFF; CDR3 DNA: TGTGCCAGCAGCGCCTCAAGGCAGCCGGACTACAATGAGCAGTTCTTC
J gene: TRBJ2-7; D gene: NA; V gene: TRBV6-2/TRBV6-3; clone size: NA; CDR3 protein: CASSYLVYEQYF; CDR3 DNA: TGTGCCAGCAGTTACCTAGTGTACGAGCAGTACTTC
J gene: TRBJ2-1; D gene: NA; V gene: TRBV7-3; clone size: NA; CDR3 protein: CASSLRQGSYNEQFF; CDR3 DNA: TGTGCCAGCAGCCTCCGGCAGGGGTCCTACAATGAGCAGTTCTTC
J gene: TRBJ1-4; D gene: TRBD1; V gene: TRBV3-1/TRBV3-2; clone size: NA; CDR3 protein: CASSPARGTGTNEKLFF; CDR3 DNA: TGTGCCAGCAGTCCCGCAAGGGGGACAGGGACTAATGAAAAACTGTTTTTT
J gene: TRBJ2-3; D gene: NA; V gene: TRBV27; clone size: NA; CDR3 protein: CASRKNLEGDTQYF; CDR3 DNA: TGTGCCAGCAGGAAGAACCTCGAGGGCGATACGCAGTATTTT
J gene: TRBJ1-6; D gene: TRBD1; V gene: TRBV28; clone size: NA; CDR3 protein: CASSPRTGAAPLHF; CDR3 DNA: TGTGCCAGCAGTCCTAGGACAGGGGCTGCACCCCTCCACTTT
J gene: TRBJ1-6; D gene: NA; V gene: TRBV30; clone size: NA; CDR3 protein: CAWSWGRENSPLHF; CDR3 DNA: TGTGCCTGGAGTTGGGGCAGGGAAAATTCACCCCTCCACTTT
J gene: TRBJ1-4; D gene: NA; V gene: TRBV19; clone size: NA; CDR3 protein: CASSTSRGGEKLFF; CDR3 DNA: TGTGCCAGTAGTACTAGCAGAGGGGGAGAAAAACTGTTTTTT
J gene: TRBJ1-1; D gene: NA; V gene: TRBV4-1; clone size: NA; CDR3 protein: CASSQGTSSFF; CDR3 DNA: TGCGCCAGCAGCCAAGGGACAAGTTCTTTCTTT
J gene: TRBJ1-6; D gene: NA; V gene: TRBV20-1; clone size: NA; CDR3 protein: CSARDNSPLHF; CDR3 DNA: TGCAGTGCTAGAGACAATTCACCCCTCCACTTT
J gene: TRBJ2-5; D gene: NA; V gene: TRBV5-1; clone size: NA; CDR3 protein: CASSFRSQETQYF; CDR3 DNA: TGCGCCAGCAGCTTTAGGAGTCAAGAGACCCAGTACTTC
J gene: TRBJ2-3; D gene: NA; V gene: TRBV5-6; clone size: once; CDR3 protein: CASSSYGSSTDTQYF; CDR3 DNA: TGTGCCAGCAGCTCCTACGGGAGTAGCACAGATACGCAGTATTTT
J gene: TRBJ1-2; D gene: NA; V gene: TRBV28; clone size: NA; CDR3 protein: CASSFGPVYGYTF; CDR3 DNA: TGTGCCAGCAGTTTTGGTCCAGTCTATGGCTACACCTTC
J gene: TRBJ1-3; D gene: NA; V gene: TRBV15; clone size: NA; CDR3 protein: CATSRDVTSGNTIYF; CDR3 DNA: TGTGCCACCAGCAGAGATGTGACATCTGGAAACACCATATATTTT
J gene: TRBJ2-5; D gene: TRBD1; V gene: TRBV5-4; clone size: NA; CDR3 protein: CASSLARAGGRETQYF; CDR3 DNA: TGTGCCAGCAGCTTGGCCAGGGCAGGGGGCCGCGAGACCCAGTACTTC
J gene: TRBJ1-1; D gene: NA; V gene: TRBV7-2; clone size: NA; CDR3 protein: CASSLDPYSNTEAFF; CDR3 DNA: TGTGCCAGCAGCTTAGATCCATACTCGAACACTGAAGCTTTCTTT
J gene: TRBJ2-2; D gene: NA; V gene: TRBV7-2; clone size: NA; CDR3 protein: CASSRDSSNTGELFF; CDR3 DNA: TGTGCCAGCAGCCGCGACAGTTCGAACACCGGGGAGCTGTTTTTT
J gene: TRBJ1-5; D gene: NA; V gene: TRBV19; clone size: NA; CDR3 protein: CASSIRGNQPQHF; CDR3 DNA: TGTGCCAGTAGTATAAGGGGGAATCAGCCCCAGCATTTT
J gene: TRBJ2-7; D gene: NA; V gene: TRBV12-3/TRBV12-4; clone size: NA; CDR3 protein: CASSRDRWEQYF; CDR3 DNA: TGTGCCAGCAGTAGAGACAGATGGGAGCAGTACTTC
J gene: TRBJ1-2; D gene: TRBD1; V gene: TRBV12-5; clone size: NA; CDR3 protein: CASGSDRGYGYTF; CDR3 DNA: TGTGCTAGTGGCTCGGACAGGGGATATGGCTACACCTTC
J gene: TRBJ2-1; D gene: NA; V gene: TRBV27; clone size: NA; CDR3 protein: CASSWSGLSNEQFF; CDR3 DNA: TGTGCCAGCAGTTGGTCGGGACTCTCCAATGAGCAGTTCTTC
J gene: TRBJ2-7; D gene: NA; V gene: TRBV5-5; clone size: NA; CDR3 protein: CASSRDPNYEQYF; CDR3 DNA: TGTGCCAGCAGCCGGGATCCCAACTACGAGCAGTACTTC
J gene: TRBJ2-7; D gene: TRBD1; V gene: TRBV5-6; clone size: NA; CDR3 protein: CASSWDRGYEQYF; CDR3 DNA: TGTGCCAGCAGCTGGGACAGAGGATACGAGCAGTACTTC
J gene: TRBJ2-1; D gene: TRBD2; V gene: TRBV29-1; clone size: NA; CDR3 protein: CSVEGVSGRKSYNEQFF; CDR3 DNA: TGCAGCGTTGAAGGGGTGAGCGGGAGAAAGTCCTACAATGAGCAGTTCTTC
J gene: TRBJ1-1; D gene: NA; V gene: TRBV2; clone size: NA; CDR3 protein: CASIRALNTEAFF; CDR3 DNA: TGTGCCAGCATACGGGCACTGAACACTGAAGCTTTCTTT
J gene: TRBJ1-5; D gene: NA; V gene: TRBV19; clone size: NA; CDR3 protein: CASSEGRSNQPQHF; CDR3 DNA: TGTGCCAGTAGCGAGGGTAGGAGCAATCAGCCCCAGCATTTT
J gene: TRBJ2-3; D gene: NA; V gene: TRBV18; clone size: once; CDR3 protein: CASSPPSGDTQYF; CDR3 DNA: TGTGCCAGCTCACCACCATCAGGGGATACGCAGTATTTT
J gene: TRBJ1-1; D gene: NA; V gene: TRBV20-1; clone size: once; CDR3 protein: CLYAGGTEAFF; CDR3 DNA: TGCCTCTATGCGGGCGGGACTGAAGCTTTCTTT
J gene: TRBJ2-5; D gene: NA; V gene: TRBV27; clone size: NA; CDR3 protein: CASGPPEETQYF; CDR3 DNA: TGTGCCAGCGGACCCCCGGAGGAGACCCAGTACTTC
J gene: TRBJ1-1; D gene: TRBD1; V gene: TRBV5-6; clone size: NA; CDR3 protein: CASREDRANTEAFF; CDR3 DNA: TGTGCCAGCAGGGAGGACAGGGCCAACACTGAAGCTTTCTTT
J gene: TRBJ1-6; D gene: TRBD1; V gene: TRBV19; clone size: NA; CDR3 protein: CASSIGDRETSPLHF; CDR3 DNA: TGTGCCAGTAGTATAGGCGACAGGGAGACGTCACCCCTCCACTTT
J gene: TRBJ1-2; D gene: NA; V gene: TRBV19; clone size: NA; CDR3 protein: CASNPTGHYGYTF; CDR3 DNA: TGTGCCAGTAACCCGACAGGTCACTATGGCTACACCTTC
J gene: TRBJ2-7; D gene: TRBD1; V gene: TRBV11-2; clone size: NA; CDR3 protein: CASSIRTGGSYEQYF; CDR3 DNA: TGTGCCAGCAGCATACGGACAGGGGGCTCCTACGAGCAGTACTTC
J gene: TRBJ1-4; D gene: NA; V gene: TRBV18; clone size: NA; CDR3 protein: CASSPDGGRNEKLFF; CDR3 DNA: TGTGCCAGCTCACCGGACGGGGGTCGGAATGAAAAACTGTTTTTT
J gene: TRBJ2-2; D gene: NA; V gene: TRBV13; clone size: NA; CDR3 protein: CASNGGRGTGELFF; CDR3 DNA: TGTGCCAGCAACGGAGGGAGAGGCACCGGGGAGCTGTTTTTT
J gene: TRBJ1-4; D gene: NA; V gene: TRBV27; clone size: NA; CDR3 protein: CASSLSYKGYNEKLFF; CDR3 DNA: TGTGCCAGCAGTTTATCGTATAAGGGGTATAATGAAAAACTGTTTTTT
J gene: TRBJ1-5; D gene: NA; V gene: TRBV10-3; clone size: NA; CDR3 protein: CAISAGSNQPQHF; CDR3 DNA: TGTGCCATCAGTGCGGGTAGCAATCAGCCCCAGCATTTT
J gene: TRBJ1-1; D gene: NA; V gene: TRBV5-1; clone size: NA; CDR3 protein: CASSRDSNTEAFF; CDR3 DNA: TGCGCCAGCAGCCGGGACTCCAACACTGAAGCTTTCTTT
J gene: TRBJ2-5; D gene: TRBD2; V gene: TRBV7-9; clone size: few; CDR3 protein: CASSLRTSKETQYF; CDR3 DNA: TGTGCCAGCAGCTTGAGGACTAGCAAAGAGACCCAGTACTTC
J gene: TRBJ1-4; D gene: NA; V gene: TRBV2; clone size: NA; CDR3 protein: CASSEYEKLFF; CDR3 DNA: TGTGCCAGCAGTGAATACGAAAAACTGTTTTTT
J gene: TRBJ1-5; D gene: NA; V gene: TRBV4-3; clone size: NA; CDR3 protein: CASSQERTDNQPQHF; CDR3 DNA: TGCGCCAGCAGCCAAGAGCGGACCGACAATCAGCCCCAGCATTTT
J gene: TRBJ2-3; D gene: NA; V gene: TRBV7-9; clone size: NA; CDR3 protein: CASSLSGADTQYF; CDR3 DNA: TGTGCCAGCAGCTTAAGTGGTGCAGATACGCAGTATTTT
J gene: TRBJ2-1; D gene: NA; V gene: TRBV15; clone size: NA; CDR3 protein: CATRADISYNEQFF; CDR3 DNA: TGTGCCACCAGGGCGGACATCTCCTACAATGAGCAGTTCTTC
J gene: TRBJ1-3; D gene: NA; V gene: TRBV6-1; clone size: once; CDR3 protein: CASSEKGPSSGNTIYF; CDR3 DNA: TGTGCCAGCAGTGAGAAGGGGCCGAGCTCTGGAAACACCATATATTTT
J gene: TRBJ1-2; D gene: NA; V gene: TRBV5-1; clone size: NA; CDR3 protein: CASSLNRYGYTF; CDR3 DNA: TGCGCCAGCAGCTTGAACCGCTACGGCTACACCTTC
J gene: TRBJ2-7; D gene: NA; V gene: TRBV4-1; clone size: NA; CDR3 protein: CASSHDAFDTSYEQYF; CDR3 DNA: TGCGCCAGCAGCCATGACGCCTTTGATACCTCCTACGAGCAGTACTTC
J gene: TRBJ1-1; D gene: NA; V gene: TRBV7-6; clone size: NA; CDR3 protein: CASSLQTSGEAFF; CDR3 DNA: TGTGCCAGCAGCTTACAGACATCAGGTGAAGCTTTCTTT
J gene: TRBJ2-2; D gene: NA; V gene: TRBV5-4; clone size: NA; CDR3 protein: CASSLGGKNTGELFF; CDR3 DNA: TGTGCCAGCAGCTTGGGGGGGAAGAACACCGGGGAGCTGTTTTTT
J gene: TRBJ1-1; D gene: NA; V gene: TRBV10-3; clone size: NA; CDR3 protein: CAAGDLPGTEAFF; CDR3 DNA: TGTGCCGCGGGGGACCTACCGGGGACTGAAGCTTTCTTT